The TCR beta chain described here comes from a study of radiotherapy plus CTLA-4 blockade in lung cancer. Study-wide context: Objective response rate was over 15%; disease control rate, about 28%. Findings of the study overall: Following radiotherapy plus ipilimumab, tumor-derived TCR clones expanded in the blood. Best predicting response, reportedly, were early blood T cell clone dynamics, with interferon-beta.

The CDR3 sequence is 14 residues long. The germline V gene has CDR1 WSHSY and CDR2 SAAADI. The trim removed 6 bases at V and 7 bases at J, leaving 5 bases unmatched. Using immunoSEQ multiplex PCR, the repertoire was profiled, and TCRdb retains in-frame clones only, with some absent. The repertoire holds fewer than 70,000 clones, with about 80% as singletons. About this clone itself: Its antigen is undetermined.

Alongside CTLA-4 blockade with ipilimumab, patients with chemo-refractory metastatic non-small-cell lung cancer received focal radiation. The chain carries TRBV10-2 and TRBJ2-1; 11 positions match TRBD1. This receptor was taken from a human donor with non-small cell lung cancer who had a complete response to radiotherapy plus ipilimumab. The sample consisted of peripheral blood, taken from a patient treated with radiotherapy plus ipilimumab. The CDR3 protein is CASRRDRGWNEQFF. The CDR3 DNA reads TGCGCCAGCAGGAGGGACAGGGGGTGGAATGAGCAGTTCTTC.